Detailed here is one TCR beta chain. The antigen is unknown. The data stem from a study of CD8 T cells in ankylosing spondylitis. The V gene's germline CDR1 is LGHDT and CDR2 YNNKEL (reference sequence). V gave up 4 bases and J gave up 4 bases; unmatched junction bases: 4. The CDR3 is made up of 16 amino acids. MiXCR, run by TCRdb on the 5' RACE reads, gives a single entry per CDR3 protein. The sample lists 350,000 to 550,000 distinct CDR3 sequences, roughly a quarter occurring once. Study-level points and caveats: With a CD8+ phenotype, disease-linked clones were relatively rare in peripheral blood. It appeared that ankylosing spondylitis blood was characterized by a TCR beta motif of several highly homologous variants. Past studies reported some motif variants in reactive arthritis synovial fluid and blood. Disease-linked clones were reportedly significantly enriched in matched ankylosing spondylitis synovial fluid.

This TCR was recovered from a male donor with ankylosing spondylitis. The chain combines TRBV3-1 with TRBJ2-3, with 14 positions matching TRBD2. Sequences were obtained from blood, either unsorted or a sorted T cell fraction (not recorded which). As DNA, the CDR3 is TGTGCCAGCAGCCGTTCGACTAGCGGGAGGGCAGATACGCAGTATTTT. This gives the protein CASSRSTSGRADTQYF.